A single sample is the source of the 21 T cell receptor beta chains below, sequenced in a study of shared clonotypes between healthy human individuals. Naive CD8 populations comprised CD45RO-negative cells positively selected for CCR7, excluding terminally differentiated effector memory CD45RA+ cells. TCRdb's copy holds only in-frame clones and misses some; the assay was immunoSEQ multiplex PCR. Found here are about 750,000 clones, nearly 95% of them singletons; the top ten hold 24%. Material for sequencing was naive CD8+ T cells sorted from blood. The origin of the receptors is a man aged 30 to 45 in good health.

The V gene is TRBV7-2, the J gene TRBJ1-2, with D unresolved. Germline values: CDR1 SGHTA, CDR2 FQGNSA. This CDR3 contains 15 residues. V lost 5 bases and J lost 6, with 19 bases in between. The CDR3 region is CASSPTGRQANGYTF. The CDR3 bases are TGTGCCAGCAGCCCAACTGGGCGGCAGGCCAATGGCTACACCTTC.

The CDR3 DNA is TGTGCCAGCAGCGTAGACAGCGGGAGCAACGAGCAGTACTTC. Translation: CASSVDSGSNEQYF. The V gene is TRBV9, the J gene TRBJ2-7; 8 bases are shared with TRBD2. Trimming cost V 0 bases and J 5 bases; bases outside gene matches: 4. Germline CDR1 SGDLS, CDR2 YYNGEE. This CDR3 contains 14 residues.

V is TRBV18 and J is TRBJ1-4, with D possibly being TRBD1 (5 bases). This CDR3 region has 14 residues. Trimming pared 3 bases from V and 3 bases from J, leaving 8 bases between. Germline assignment: CDR1 KGHSH and CDR2 LQKENI. The CDR3: CASSPVTANEKLFF. DNA for the CDR3: TGTGCCAGCTCACCCGTGACAGCTAATGAAAAACTGTTTTTT.

V and J are TRBV28 and TRBJ2-1; weak D call: TRBD2 (5 bases). This CDR3 spans 19 amino acids. Trimming removed 3 bases from V and 0 bases from J, with 21 bases in between. Germline V gene data show CDR1 as MDHEN and CDR2 as SYDVKM. Written as DNA, the CDR3 is TGTGCCAGCAGTTTCCCGTCCTTTGCGGTGGGGAGCTCCTACAATGAGCAGTTCTTC. This gives the protein CASSFPSFAVGSSYNEQFF. Full variable domain (rest looked up from reference TRBV28 and TRBJ2-1): DVKVTQSSRYLVKRTGEKVFLECVQDMDHENMFWYRQDPGLGLRLIYFSYDVKMKEKGDIPEGYSVSREKKERFSLILESASTNQTSMYLCASSFPSFAVGSSYNEQFFGPGTRLTVL.

This rearrangement joins TRBV6-6 to TRBJ1-3; 7 bases are a match to TRBD1. Germline CDR1 is MNHNY and CDR2 is SVGAGI (reference sequence). There are 15 residues in the CDR3. The V segment lost 5 bases and the J segment 7 bases; nucleotides outside the gene matches: 11. The CDR3 region is CASSRPGQQGNTIYF. CDR3 bases: TGTGCCAGCAGTAGACCGGGACAGCAGGGGAACACCATATATTTT.

Worth noting for this clone: Other DNA variants within this sample encode the same CDR3. The chain combines TRBV4-3 with TRBJ2-7; TRBD2 matches at 8 bases. The V gene end was trimmed by 1 base and the J gene end by 3 bases; junction bases not matched to a gene: 5. The CDR3 length is 15 residues. In germline, CDR1 is LGHNA, CDR2 YSLEER. In DNA form, the CDR3 reads TGCGCCAGCAGCCAAGGTTCCAGCGGGAGCTACGAGCAGTACTTC. It codes for CASSQGSSGSYEQYF.

V usage is TRBV27 and J usage is TRBJ1-3, with 10 bases that match TRBD1. Germline V CDR1 and CDR2: MNHEY, SMNVEV (reference sequence). The CDR3 sequence is 16 residues long. Trimming removed 0 bases from V and 6 bases from J; junction bases left unmatched: 5. The CDR3 region is CASSLSGTGAVNTIYF. The CDR3 coding sequence is TGTGCCAGCAGTTTATCGGGGACAGGGGCGGTAAACACCATATATTTT.

The rearrangement joins TRBV2 to TRBJ1-2; D uncertain. The CDR3 is 10 residues long. Trimming cost V 3 bases and J 6 bases, with 2 bases left between them. The germline gives CDR1 SNHLY, CDR2 FYNNEI. In DNA, the CDR3 is TGTGCCAGCAGTGACAATGGCTACACCTTC. Amino acid sequence: CASSDNGYTF. Complete variable domain (other parts from reference TRBV2 and TRBJ1-2): EPEVTQTPSHQVTQMGQEVILRCVPISNHLYFYWYRQILGQKVEFLVSFYNNEISEKSEIFDDQFSVERPDGSNFTLKIRSTKLEDSAMYFCASSDNGYTFGSGTRLTVV.

The gene calls are TRBV9 and TRBJ2-7, with unresolved D. The CDR3 is 14 residues long. CDR1 is SGDLS, CDR2 YYNGEE, per germline. V was pared by 4 bases and J by 3 bases, with 14 bases between. The CDR3 loop reads CASSPKGFVYEQYF. DNA of the CDR3: TGTGCCAGCAGCCCAAAGGGCTTTGTCTACGAGCAGTACTTC. The full variable domain, its missing parts supplied by reference TRBV9 and TRBJ2-7, is DSGVTQTPKHLITATGQRVTLRCSPRSGDLSVYWYQQSLDQGLQFLIQYYNGEERAKGNILERFSAQQFPDLHSELNLSSLELGDSALYFCASSPKGFVYEQYFGPGTRLTVT.

This clone was detected only once. The chain uses TRBV5-1 and TRBJ2-1; D gene unclear. This CDR3 spans 15 amino acids. Trimming cost V 4 bases and J 4 bases, with 15 bases left between them. CDR1 SGHRS and CDR2 YFSETQ come from the germline V gene. CDR3: CASSIRATPYNEQFF. CDR3 coding DNA: TGCGCCAGCAGCATCCGCGCGACCCCGTACAATGAGCAGTTCTTC.

J is TRBJ2-2 and V is TRBV2, with D possibly called TRBD1 or TRBD2 (5 bases each). Germline V gene data show CDR1 as SNHLY and CDR2 as FYNNEI. The CDR3 has 10 residues. Trimming pared 8 bases from V and 13 bases from J, leaving 11 bases between. CDR3 sequence reads: CASVGPPLFF. CDR3 nucleotides: TGTGCCAGCGTGGGACCTCCGCTGTTTTTT. The whole variable domain, remainder taken from reference TRBV2 and TRBJ2-2, is EPEVTQTPSHQVTQMGQEVILRCVPISNHLYFYWYRQILGQKVEFLVSFYNNEISEKSEIFDDQFSVERPDGSNFTLKIRSTKLEDSAMYFCASVGPPLFFGEGSRLTVL.

CDR3 region: CASRADTQYF. CDR3 bases: TGTGCCAGCAGAGCCGATACGCAGTATTTT. V gene TRBV11-2 combines with J gene TRBJ2-3; D gene unclear. CDR1 and CDR2 (germline): SGHAT, FQNNGV. The CDR3 is 10 amino acids. V lost 6 bases, J lost 6 bases, and 4 bases lay in between.

The CDR3 sequence is CASSLMGGSLGNEQFF. The CDR3 nucleotides are TGTGCCAGCAGCTTAATGGGCGGGAGTCTTGGTAATGAGCAGTTCTTC. V usage is TRBV7-3 and J usage is TRBJ2-1, with 7 bases identical to TRBD2. The length of the CDR3 is 16 residues. Per the germline V gene, CDR1 is SGHTA and CDR2 is FQGTGA. V was pared by 1 base and J by 7 bases, with 10 bases of the junction left unmatched.

The chain couples TRBV27 to TRBJ2-2; D tentatively reads TRBD1 or TRBD2 (5 bases each). Per germline, CDR1 MNHEY and CDR2 SMNVEV (reference sequence). CDR3 length: 14 amino acids. V was clipped by 3 bases and J by 4 bases, with 9 bases between them. The CDR3: CASSLGVLTGELFF. The CDR3 DNA is TGTGCCAGCAGTTTGGGGGTTCTCACCGGGGAGCTGTTTTTT.

This chain links TRBV4-2 with TRBJ1-1; TRBD1 agrees at 9 bases. Germline values: CDR1 LGHNA, CDR2 YNFKEQ. The trim removed 4 bases at V and 6 bases at J, leaving 0 bases unmatched. The CDR3 has 12 amino acids. The CDR3 spells CASSRQGAEAFF. CDR3 DNA: TGTGCCAGCAGCCGACAGGGGGCTGAAGCTTTCTTT.

A note on this clone: This same CDR3 is encoded by further DNA sequences in the sample. V and J are TRBV18 and TRBJ2-3; no clear D gene. Germline lookup yields CDR1 KGHSH and CDR2 LQKENI. There are 11 residues in the CDR3. The V gene lost 3 bases and the J gene lost 6 bases, with 4 bases spanning the gap. As DNA, the CDR3 is TGTGCCAGCTCACCGGGGGATACGCAGTATTTT. It is translated as CASSPGDTQYF.

This clone was observed a single time. The chain uses TRBV14 and TRBJ1-1; no clear D. The CDR3 contains 13 residues. Germline V gives CDR1 SGHDN, CDR2 FVKESK. V was cut by 0 bases and J by 7 bases, with 9 bases left in between. The CDR3 is CASSQEAVFEAFF. The DNA of the CDR3 is TGTGCCAGCAGCCAAGAGGCCGTCTTTGAAGCTTTCTTT.

This clone was detected only a few times. V usage is TRBV14 and J usage is TRBJ1-2, with D unresolved. The germline CDR1 and CDR2 sequences are SGHDN and FVKESK. The CDR3 has 13 residues. Trimming removed 1 base at V and 8 bases at J, with 11 bases between. This chain's CDR3 is CASSQVSSYGYTF. CDR3 DNA sequence: TGTGCCAGCAGCCAAGTATCGAGCTACGGCTACACCTTC.

This clone appeared a single time. The rearrangement links TRBV23-1 to TRBJ1-1; 8 positions match TRBD1. TRBV23-1 has ORF status, its function being uncertain. CDR3 size: 15 residues. Trimming cost V 3 bases and J 11 bases; bases outside gene matches: 14. The DNA of the CDR3 is TGCGCCAGCAGTCAGGGCCCCGGAAGAACAGGGGGTGCTTTCTTT. This encodes CASSQGPGRTGGAFF.

This clone occurred once. This specimen includes other DNA sequences encoding the same CDR3. The chain couples TRBV7-9 to TRBJ1-2; 7 bases align to TRBD1. The V gene's germline CDR1 is SEHNR and CDR2 FQNEAQ (reference sequence). This CDR3 is built from 13 residues. V lost 3 bases, J lost 4 bases, and 2 bases stayed unmatched. The CDR3 loop reads CASSFGTAYGYTF. Here the CDR3 DNA reads TGTGCCAGCAGCTTTGGGACAGCCTATGGCTACACCTTC.

This chain joins TRBV7-9 and TRBJ2-3; possible D gene TRBD1, 6 bases. Germline CDR1 SEHNR, CDR2 FQNEAQ (reference sequence). Trimming left V 5 bases short and J 0 bases short, with 9 bases between. The CDR3 is made up of 14 amino acids. The CDR3 sequence: CASSVGTSTDTQYF. The CDR3 DNA follows: TGTGCCAGCAGCGTAGGGACAAGCACAGATACGCAGTATTTT.